This TCR beta chain was sequenced in a study of neurological immune-mediated disorders. Study at large: Multiple sclerosis patients numbered roughly 35, of whom some 30 were relapsing-remitting and 3 secondary progressive.

CDR3 length equals 14 residues. CDR1 and CDR2 from the germline V gene are SGDLS and YYNGEE. After removal of 0 bases from V and 4 bases from J, the junction contained 3 bases not matched to a gene. Ten or more counts support this clonotype. 5'RACE generated cDNA with 10-nucleotide random UMIs. Over 200 million TCR-beta sequences from 15-18 subjects were obtained in each sequencing run. TCRdb reprocessed the 5' RACE reads with MiXCR, giving one entry per CDR3 protein. The profile shows approximately 50,000 distinct CDR3 sequences, around 4% of them singletons. This clonotype was sampled from a man younger than 45 with multiple sclerosis. This chain links TRBV9 with TRBJ1-1; 7 positions match TRBD1. The material sequenced was PBMCs. In DNA form, the CDR3 reads TGTGCCAGCAGCGTAGTTGCAGGGGGCACTGAAGCTTTCTTT. Its translation is CASSVVAGGTEAFF.